This TCR beta chain was recorded in a study of blood T cell repertoires in COVID-19. V lost 4 bases and J lost 0, with 10 bases in between. CDR1 is MRHNA and CDR2 is SNTAGT in the germline V gene. The CDR3 covers 15 residues. The count of this clone is one. TCRdb's table, derived via immunoSEQ multiplex PCR, lists solely in-frame clones and lacks some. Of about 210,000 clones in the sample, 80% to 90% were seen once. The sample taken for sequencing was peripheral blood. The clonotype comes from a man between 35 and 55 years old with acute or convalescent COVID-19. V gene TRBV6-4 combines with J gene TRBJ2-1; D possibly corresponds to TRBD1 (6 bases). The CDR3 spells CASSAQGSSYNEQFF. The DNA for the CDR3 is TGTGCCAGCAGTGCACAGGGTAGCTCCTACAATGAGCAGTTCTTC.